Shown below are 28 T cell receptor beta chains from a single sample sequenced in a study of response to subunit inactivated influenza vaccine. Using its own MiXCR run on the RT-PCR reads, TCRdb lists one record per CDR3 protein. Here the sample spans about 190,000 distinct CDR3 sequences, approximately 15% being singletons. The specimen was CD8+ T cells sorted from PBMCs, collected around 5 days after vaccination. The receptors derive from a man aged 50-60 years who received an inactivated influenza vaccine.

This clonotype was detected only once. One junction end does not reproduce the germline sequence, and a read error may be involved. The rearrangement uses TRBV3-1 and TRBJ2-2, with 7 bases aligning to TRBD2. The CDR3 is 15 amino acids. Germline CDR1 LGHDT, CDR2 YNNKEL (reference sequence). The CDR3: CASTQELAYTGELFF. As DNA, the CDR3 is TGTGCCAGCACCCAAGAACTAGCGTATACCGGGGAGCTGTTTTTT. The full variable domain, rest sourced from reference TRBV3-1 and TRBJ2-2, is DTAVSQTPKYLVTQMGNDKSIKCEQNLGHDTMYWYKQDSKKFLKIMFSYNNKELIINETVPNRFSPKSPDKAHLNLHINSLELGDSAVYFCASTQELAYTGELFFGEGSRLTVL.

This clonotype was seen a few times. V and J are TRBV6-2 or TRBV6-3 and TRBJ2-3, with 8 positions matching TRBD1. Germline V CDR1 and CDR2: MNHEY, SVGEGT. The CDR3 has 16 amino acids. V lost 6 bases and J lost 2; bases outside the gene matches: 10. The CDR3: CASRRGQGENTDTQYF. DNA of the CDR3: TGTGCCAGCAGGCGCGGACAGGGCGAAAACACAGATACGCAGTATTTT.

This clonotype was seen more than once but under ten times. The chain has TRBV5-1 and TRBJ2-7, with D possibly being TRBD2 (6 bases). Germline assignment: CDR1 SGHRS and CDR2 YFSETQ. Trimming took off 0 bases at V and 4 bases at J, with 14 bases between the two ends. This CDR3 comprises 15 residues. In DNA form, the CDR3 reads TGCGCCAGCAGCTTGGGGTGGAGGGATCCTTACGAGCAGTACTTC. It codes for CASSLGWRDPYEQYF. The complete variable domain, with remaining parts taken from reference TRBV5-1 and TRBJ2-7, reads KAGVTQTPRYLIKTRGQQVTLSCSPISGHRSVSWYQQTPGQGLQFLFEYFSETQRNKGNFPGRFSGRQFSNSRSEMNVSTLELGDSALYLCASSLGWRDPYEQYFGPGTRLTVT.

This clonotype was seen a few times. The chain links TRBV4-2 to TRBJ2-7, with TRBD1 identical over 10 bases. This CDR3 spans 15 amino acids. V shed 3 bases, J shed 3 bases, and the junction held 5 bases outside the gene matches. Per the germline V gene, CDR1 is LGHNA and CDR2 is YNFKEQ. CDR3 nucleotide sequence: TGTGCCAGCAGCCATGGACAGGGGGAACTCTACGAGCAGTACTTC. Translated: CASSHGQGELYEQYF.

CDR3 sequence (DNA): TGTGCCAGCAGCGTAGGTACTAGCGTTTCCACAGATACGCAGTATTTT. Protein product: CASSVGTSVSTDTQYF. This rearrangement joins TRBV9 to TRBJ2-3; 7 nucleotides align to TRBD2. After removal of 0 bases from V and 2 bases from J, the junction contained 6 bases not matched to a gene. Germline assignment: CDR1 SGDLS and CDR2 YYNGEE. The CDR3 extends over 16 amino acids. Using reference TRBV9 and TRBJ2-3 for the parts outside the CDR3, the full variable domain is DSGVTQTPKHLITATGQRVTLRCSPRSGDLSVYWYQQSLDQGLQFLIQYYNGEERAKGNILERFSAQQFPDLHSELNLSSLELGDSALYFCASSVGTSVSTDTQYFGPGTRLTVL.

This clonotype has at least ten counts. This chain uses TRBV5-6 with TRBJ2-7, with 10 bases identical to TRBD2. The V gene end was trimmed by 4 bases and the J gene end by 3 bases; junction bases not matched to a gene: 4. This CDR3 comprises 14 residues. Per the germline V gene, CDR1 is SGHDT and CDR2 is YYEEEE. The CDR3 loop reads CASSAGTSVYEQYF. The CDR3 coding sequence is TGTGCCAGCAGCGCCGGGACTAGCGTCTACGAGCAGTACTTC.

The chain recombines TRBV20-1 with TRBJ2-1, with D unresolved. Germline CDR1 is DFQATT and CDR2 is SNEGSKA (reference sequence). CDR3 length equals 13 residues. Trimming removed 6 bases at V and 2 bases at J, with 11 bases between. CDR3 region: CSANLDTYNEQFF. The CDR3 DNA follows: TGCAGTGCGAATCTAGATACCTACAATGAGCAGTTCTTC.

This chain uses TRBV13 with TRBJ1-2, with 9 bases matching TRBD1. The germline CDR1 and CDR2 sequences are PRHDT and FYEKMQ (reference sequence). V gave up 5 bases and J gave up 3 bases; unmatched junction bases: 10. The CDR3 contains 16 residues. The CDR3 sequence: CASSPYRGPLDYGYTF. The CDR3 DNA sequence: TGTGCCAGCAGCCCCTACAGGGGGCCCCTGGACTATGGCTACACCTTC. Supplemented by reference TRBV13 and TRBJ1-2, the full variable domain reads AAGVIQSPRHLIKEKRETATLKCYPIPRHDTVYWYQQGPGQDPQFLISFYEKMQSDKGSIPDRFSAQQFSDYHSELNMSSLELGDSALYFCASSPYRGPLDYGYTFGSGTRLTVV.

This sequence joins TRBV29-1 and TRBJ1-2, with 9 bases matching TRBD1. V lost 7 bases and J lost 4; bases outside the gene matches: 7. Germline CDR1 is SQVTM and CDR2 is ANQGSEA. This CDR3 is 13 amino acids long. This CDR3 is CSARQGVGYGYTF. The CDR3 nucleotides are TGCAGCGCCCGACAGGGGGTCGGCTATGGCTACACCTTC.

This clonotype was found a few times. The chain recombines TRBV15 with TRBJ2-2; TRBD1 matches 7 bases. Germline V lookup: CDR1 LNHNV, CDR2 YYDKDF (reference sequence). The CDR3 is 15 amino acids. J gave up 1 base and V 1 base, and 0 bases lay outside the gene matches. CDR3 protein: CATSRGTGNTGELFF. The CDR3, as DNA: TGTGCCACCAGCAGAGGGACAGGGAACACCGGGGAGCTGTTTTTT.

This clonotype has just a few counts. The chain carries TRBV12-3 or TRBV12-4 and TRBJ1-1, with D unresolved. This CDR3 comprises 12 residues. V was clipped by 9 bases and J by 0 bases, with 8 bases between them. The CDR3: CASTVMNTEAFF. The CDR3 DNA reads as TGTGCCAGTACAGTCATGAACACTGAAGCTTTCTTT.

The chain carries TRBV9 and TRBJ2-1, with D perhaps TRBD1 (6 bases). Between the trimmed V and J ends, which lost 4 bases and 5 bases, there was a span of 16 bases. The CDR3 extends over 15 amino acids. The germline V gene encodes CDR1 SGDLS and CDR2 YYNGEE. The CDR3 here is CASSPPRGVDNEQFF. The DNA for the CDR3 is TGTGCCAGCAGCCCCCCCAGGGGAGTGGACAATGAGCAGTTCTTC.

This clonotype appeared many times. The chain employs TRBV12-3 or TRBV12-4 and TRBJ1-1; D ambiguous. V lost 6 bases to trimming and J lost 2 bases, with 4 bases between them. The CDR3 runs to 11 residues. The CDR3 DNA sequence: TGTGCCAGCAGGGTTAACACTGAAGCTTTCTTT. Protein product: CASRVNTEAFF.

In its sample, this clonotype was seen a few times. Here the CDR3 DNA reads TGCGCCAGCATGGGCACCGGGGAGCTGTTTTTT. This sequence encodes CASMGTGELFF. The chain uses TRBV10-2 and TRBJ2-2; D gene ambiguous. Trimming pared 7 bases from V and 4 bases from J, leaving 4 bases between. Germline-derived CDR1 and CDR2 are WSHSY and SAAADI. The CDR3 consists of 11 residues.

This clonotype was seen a few times. The chain has TRBV25-1 and TRBJ2-7; D perhaps matches TRBD2 (6 bases). Germline values: CDR1 MGHDK, CDR2 SYGVNS. Trimming took off 2 bases at V and 0 bases at J, with 23 bases between the two ends. The CDR3 consists of 19 residues. Written as DNA, the CDR3 is TGTGCCAGCAGTGAAACCTCCAGGAGTAGCGGACCAAACTCCTACGAGCAGTACTTC. Amino acids: CASSETSRSSGPNSYEQYF.

CDR3 residues: CASSLAPRDSPSEQFF. CDR3 in DNA: TGTGCCAGCAGCTTAGCTCCCAGGGACTCTCCGTCGGAGCAGTTCTTC. The rearrangement links TRBV11-2 to TRBJ2-1; TRBD2 might be the D (6 bases). The CDR3 has 16 residues. The germline CDR1 and CDR2 sequences are SGHAT and FQNNGV. The germline V and J ends were trimmed by 1 base and 10 bases, with 20 bases remaining between them.

In this sample, this clonotype turned up a few times. The gene calls are TRBV4-1 and TRBJ1-1; D not certain. Trimming cost V 4 bases and J 4 bases, with 16 bases left between them. Germline V CDR1 and CDR2: MGHRA, YSYEKL. The CDR3 extends over 15 amino acids. CDR3 coding DNA: TGCGCCAGCAGCCCAACGTTCGGCGAGGGCACTGAAGCTTTCTTT. It encodes CASSPTFGEGTEAFF.

This clonotype was detected a few times. The chain links TRBV20-1 to TRBJ2-1; D is unclear. The CDR3 is made up of 9 amino acids. Per the germline V gene, CDR1 is DFQATT and CDR2 is SNEGSKA (reference sequence). The V gene lost 3 bases and the J gene lost 8 bases, with 2 bases spanning the gap. CDR3 bases: TGCAGTGCTAGTTATGAGCAGTTCTTC. This gives the protein CSASYEQFF.

This clonotype has a handful of counts. The V gene is TRBV20-1, the J gene TRBJ2-1; 7 nucleotides match TRBD2. Germline V gene data show CDR1 as DFQATT and CDR2 as SNEGSKA (reference sequence). This CDR3 region has 12 residues. CDR3 in amino acids: CSTTSAYNEQFF. The CDR3 DNA sequence: TGCAGCACCACTAGCGCCTACAATGAGCAGTTCTTC.

This clonotype was seen a handful of times. The chain recombines TRBV6-5 with TRBJ1-2, with D maybe TRBD1 (5 bases). CDR1 is MNHEY and CDR2 is SVGAGI in the germline V gene. The germline V and J ends were trimmed by 2 bases and 3 bases, with 10 bases remaining between them. This CDR3 region has 14 residues. CDR3 region: CASSYQGGYYGYTF. The CDR3 nucleotides read TGTGCCAGCAGTTACCAGGGCGGGTACTATGGCTACACCTTC.

This sequence joins TRBV4-1 and TRBJ1-2, with D perhaps TRBD1 (6 bases). This CDR3 is built from 15 residues. Germline V gene lookup returns CDR1 MGHRA and CDR2 YSYEKL. V was shortened by 1 base and J by 4 bases, with 13 bases between the two germline ends. CDR3 nucleotides: TGCGCCAGCAGCCAAGTTAGTCTGGGGGCCTATGGCTACACCTTC. It specifies CASSQVSLGAYGYTF.

The rearrangement joins TRBV15 to TRBJ2-3; tentatively, D is TRBD1 (6 bases). Germline CDR1 reads LNHNV; CDR2 reads YYDKDF (reference sequence). Trimming pared 9 bases from V and 0 bases from J, leaving 16 bases between. CDR3 length: 15 residues. The CDR3: CATVDGQYSTDTQYF. The CDR3 bases are TGTGCCACGGTAGACGGACAGTACAGCACAGATACGCAGTATTTT.

The chain uses TRBV11-2 and TRBJ2-5, with 11 bases that match TRBD1. After removal of 1 base from V and 5 bases from J, the junction contained 6 bases not matched to a gene. Germline CDR1 and CDR2: SGHAT and FQNNGV. CDR3 length equals 16 residues. The DNA of the CDR3 is TGTGCCAGCAGCTTAGCGGGACAGGGGGTCTTGGAGACCCAGTACTTC. Translating gives CASSLAGQGVLETQYF.

Only one count was recorded for this clonotype. The chain recombines TRBV6-1 with TRBJ2-3, with a tentative D call TRBD1 (5 bases). The CDR3 is 14 residues long. V was trimmed by 8 bases and J by 3 bases, leaving 15 bases between them. Germline values: CDR1 MNHNS, CDR2 SASEGT. The CDR3 nucleotides are TGTGCCAGCCGTCTGGGGCCGTATACAGATACGCAGTATTTT. Translated: CASRLGPYTDTQYF.

The chain uses TRBV10-3 and TRBJ1-1, with TRBD1 identical over 7 bases. Germline V gene data show CDR1 as ENHRY and CDR2 as SYGVKD. Germline trimming cut 4 bases from V and 1 base from J; bases unmatched to any gene: 6. CDR3 length: 15 amino acids. The CDR3 reads CAISGGTEKNTEAFF. The CDR3 DNA sequence: TGTGCCATCAGTGGAGGGACAGAGAAGAACACTGAAGCTTTCTTT.

The chain carries TRBV4-1 and TRBJ2-2; the match to TRBD1 covers 10 bases. Trimming took 1 base from V and 5 from J; bases not matched to a gene: 4. Germline-derived CDR1 and CDR2 are MGHRA and YSYEKL. The CDR3 spans 16 residues. CDR3 nucleotide sequence: TGCGCCAGCAGCCAAGTCGACAGGGGGCAAACCGGGGAGCTGTTTTTT. It is translated as CASSQVDRGQTGELFF.

CDR3 in DNA: TGTGCCAGCATCCTCGGGGGGACCGAAGCTTTCTTT. Translating gives CASILGGTEAFF. This sequence joins TRBV12-3 or TRBV12-4 and TRBJ1-1, with a weak D call TRBD1 (5 bases). The CDR3 is 12 residues long. Trimming left V 7 bases short and J 8 bases short, with 14 bases between.

This clonotype showed up just a few times. J is TRBJ2-6 and V is TRBV10-3, with unresolved D. Trimming pared 4 bases from V and 2 bases from J, leaving 12 bases between. Germline CDR1 and CDR2: ENHRY and SYGVKD. CDR3 length: 16 amino acids. The CDR3 loop reads CAISVPAVAGANVLTF. CDR3 DNA: TGTGCCATCAGTGTTCCGGCAGTAGCTGGGGCCAACGTCCTGACTTTC.